One sample yielded the 21 T cell receptor beta chains listed below, sequenced in a study of T-cell reconstitution after alpha-beta-depleted transplantation in children. Library preparation (for TCRbeta) was performed with unique molecular identifiers. TCRdb itself ran the PCR reads through MiXCR, one entry per CDR3 protein. The repertoire holds 700,000 to 850,000 distinct CDR3 sequences, with roughly 15% as singletons. Specimen: PBMCs, mostly from graft donor cells, collected 360 days after TCRalphabeta/CD19-depleted stem cell transplant. All receptors come from a male patient between 5 and 17 years old who had a stem cell transplant for acute lymphoblastic leukemia, so the T cells may come from the graft donor.

This clonotype was picked up a small number of times. V and J are TRBV5-1 and TRBJ2-1, with D perhaps matching TRBD2 (5 bases). The CDR3 has 15 residues. With 7 bases removed from V and 7 bases from J, the gap between germline ends came to 21 bases. From germline, CDR1 is SGHRS and CDR2 YFSETQ. CDR3 nucleotide sequence: TGCGCCAGCCACAAAGGAGGAGCCTTCGGAAATGAGCAGTTCTTC. It is translated as CASHKGGAFGNEQFF.

This clonotype was observed a handful of times. The chain recombines TRBV6-2 or TRBV6-3 with TRBJ1-1, with D perhaps TRBD1 (5 bases). The CDR3 has 16 amino acids. Germline V gene data show CDR1 as MNHEY and CDR2 as SVGEGT. The V end was cut by 2 bases, the J end by 0 bases, with 13 bases between. The CDR3 is CASSYAGQLMNTEAFF. CDR3 nucleotides: TGTGCCAGCAGTTACGCAGGACAACTGATGAACACTGAAGCTTTCTTT.

This clonotype was seen a few times. V is TRBV20-1 and J is TRBJ2-3; D gene unclear. The CDR3 spans 14 residues. Germline V gives CDR1 DFQATT, CDR2 SNEGSKA (reference sequence). Trimming shortened V by 0 bases and J by 5 bases, and 12 bases separated the two germline ends. The DNA for the CDR3 is TGCAGTGCTAGAGATGAGCCCCTGAGAGATACGCAGTATTTT. This codes for CSARDEPLRDTQYF.

The chain links TRBV30 to TRBJ2-3, with 13 bases aligning to TRBD2. Germline-derived CDR1 and CDR2 are GTSNPN and SVGIG (reference sequence). The CDR3 contains 17 residues. Trimming took 0 bases from V and 0 from J; bases not matched to a gene: 3. The CDR3 DNA follows: TGTGCCTGGAGTGTCGGGACTAGCGGGATTAGCACAGATACGCAGTATTTT. The encoded protein is CAWSVGTSGISTDTQYF. Variable domain in full (rest from reference TRBV30 and TRBJ2-3): SQTIHQWPATLVQPVGSPLSLECTVEGTSNPNLYWYRQAAGRGLQLLFYSVGIGQISSEVPQNLSASRPQDRQFILSSKKLLLSDSGFYLCAWSVGTSGISTDTQYFGPGTRLTVL.

This clonotype was counted many times. DNA for the CDR3: TGCGCCAGCAGCCAGGGGACTAGACCCGTTTACGAGCAGTACTTC. This encodes CASSQGTRPVYEQYF. The chain combines TRBV4-1 with TRBJ2-7; 8 positions agree with TRBD2. The CDR3 spans 15 residues. CDR1 is MGHRA, CDR2 YSYEKL, per germline. V lost 3 bases and J lost 4; bases outside the gene matches: 8.

Ten or more counts support this clonotype. The J gene is TRBJ1-4, the V gene TRBV29-1; no definite D call. Trimming pared 3 bases from V and 10 bases from J, leaving 6 bases between. This CDR3 is built from 10 residues. CDR1 SQVTM and CDR2 ANQGSEA come from the germline V gene. The CDR3 sequence is CSVEVGKLFF. The CDR3 DNA reads as TGCAGCGTTGAGGTCGGAAAACTGTTTTTT. The entire variable domain, with the rest obtained from reference TRBV29-1 and TRBJ1-4, is as follows: SAVISQKPSRDICQRGTSLTIQCQVDSQVTMMFWYRQQPGQSLTLIATANQGSEATYESGFVIDKFPISRPNLTFSTLTVSNMSPEDSSIYLCSVEVGKLFFGSGTQLSVL.

This sequence joins TRBV5-1 and TRBJ2-6, with D possibly matching TRBD1 (6 bases). Germline CDR1 reads SGHRS; CDR2 reads YFSETQ. V lost 4 bases to trimming and J lost 2 bases, with 19 bases between them. This CDR3 comprises 18 residues. This CDR3 reads CASSVLITGFPGANVLTF. The CDR3 bases are TGCGCCAGCAGCGTCCTGATTACAGGGTTTCCTGGGGCCAACGTCCTGACTTTC.

V gene TRBV20-1 combines with J gene TRBJ1-2; tentatively, D is TRBD1 (6 bases). The germline gives CDR1 DFQATT, CDR2 SNEGSKA (reference sequence). This CDR3 region has 15 residues. Between the trimmed V and J ends, which lost 0 bases and 0 bases, there was a span of 11 bases. The CDR3 region has the DNA TGCAGTGCTAGAGACCCAAGGACAGCTAACTATGGCTACACCTTC. Amino acids: CSARDPRTANYGYTF.

This chain connects TRBV20-1 to TRBJ2-1; D perhaps matches TRBD1 (5 bases). Trimming cost V 0 bases and J 0 bases, with 12 bases left between them. Germline V gene sequence: CDR1 DFQATT, CDR2 SNEGSKA (reference sequence). The CDR3 runs to 16 residues. DNA for the CDR3: TGCAGTGCTAGAGATCTCGAAACAGGCTCCTACAATGAGCAGTTCTTC. The encoded protein is CSARDLETGSYNEQFF.

Written as DNA, the CDR3 is TGTGCCAGCAGTGATTTTTCCCGGGACAGGGGTGGATTTGAAGCTTTCTTT. Encoded protein: CASSDFSRDRGGFEAFF. The chain recombines TRBV25-1 with TRBJ1-1; the match to TRBD1 covers 10 bases. V was clipped by 3 bases and J by 7 bases; unmatched bases: 14. CDR1 is MGHDK and CDR2 is SYGVNS in the germline V gene. The CDR3 has 17 residues.

This clonotype was detected many times. This sequence joins TRBV6-5 and TRBJ2-7, with TRBD2 identical over 9 bases. This CDR3 spans 14 amino acids. The ends lost 2 bases at V and 8 bases at J; junction bases unmatched: 7. Germline CDR1 reads MNHEY; CDR2 reads SVGAGI. DNA of the CDR3: TGTGCCAGCAGTTACGAGGCGGGAGGGGCCAAGCAGTACTTC. This encodes CASSYEAGGAKQYF.

The chain carries TRBV7-9 and TRBJ2-5; 7 bases map to TRBD2. This CDR3 is built from 16 residues. Trimming at V came to 0 bases and at J to 1 base, leaving 5 bases not matched to a gene. In germline, CDR1 is SEHNR, CDR2 FQNEAQ (reference sequence). CDR3 sequence: CASSLAAGLFQETQYF. The DNA for the CDR3 is TGTGCCAGCAGCTTAGCAGCGGGACTTTTCCAAGAGACCCAGTACTTC. The full variable domain, in which reference TRBV7-9 and TRBJ2-5 provide the parts outside the CDR3, is DTGVSQNPRHKITKRGQNVTFRCDPISEHNRLYWYRQTLGQGPEFLTYFQNEAQLEKSRLLSDRFSAERPKGSFSTLEIQRTEQGDSAMYLCASSLAAGLFQETQYFGPGTRLLVL.

The chain is built from TRBV5-1 and TRBJ2-7; 11 positions match TRBD2. V lost 0 bases, J lost 4 bases, and 18 bases stayed unmatched. CDR1 and CDR2 from the germline V gene are SGHRS and YFSETQ. The CDR3 covers 20 residues. The CDR3 DNA reads as TGCGCCAGCAGCTTGGCCTCTAGCGGGAGGCAACCTTCCTCTGAGTACGAGCAGTACTTC. Protein sequence: CASSLASSGRQPSSEYEQYF.

This clonotype was detected a few times. This rearrangement joins TRBV29-1 to TRBJ1-1; D is undetermined. The CDR3 extends over 18 amino acids. V lost 8 bases, J lost 3 bases, and 31 bases lay in between. The germline CDR1 and CDR2 sequences are SQVTM and ANQGSEA. The CDR3 spells CSIPLVPSSGDHYTEAFF. The CDR3 nucleotides read TGCAGCATTCCCTTGGTTCCCTCCTCCGGTGACCATTACACTGAAGCTTTCTTT.

The rearrangement joins TRBV6-5 to TRBJ1-1; D may be TRBD1 (5 bases). This CDR3 contains 16 residues. Trimming took 2 bases from V and 5 from J, leaving 18 bases between them. The V gene's germline CDR1 is MNHEY and CDR2 SVGAGI. CDR3 sequence: CASSYRRVGEETEAFF. The CDR3 DNA reads TGTGCCAGCAGTTACCGAAGGGTAGGGGAAGAAACTGAAGCTTTCTTT.

This clonotype was detected only a few times. This rearrangement joins TRBV4-2 to TRBJ2-5; 14 bases map to TRBD2. With V trimmed by 0 bases and J by 5 bases, 14 bases remained unmatched. The CDR3 runs 20 residues. From germline, CDR1 is LGHNA and CDR2 YNFKEQ. CDR3 sequence: CASSQDIFPGTSGRLETQYF. CDR3 nucleotide sequence: TGTGCCAGCAGCCAAGATATTTTTCCCGGGACTAGCGGGAGACTTGAGACCCAGTACTTC.

Worth noting for this clonotype: This may be a read error, as it is one base from a much larger clone. The chain uses TRBV12-3 or TRBV12-4 and TRBJ2-3; the D gene could be TRBD1 or TRBD2 (5 bases each). This CDR3 has 13 amino acids. The CDR3 DNA reads as TGTGCCAGCAGTTTAGCTGGGGGTACTACGCAGTTTTTT. Translated, it gives CASSLAGGTTQFF.

The rearrangement uses TRBV12-3 or TRBV12-4 and TRBJ2-3, with D unresolved. With 3 bases removed from V and 4 bases from J, the gap between germline ends came to 14 bases. The CDR3 covers 15 residues. The CDR3 DNA is TGTGCCAGCAGTTTCGGTCAGCCAGGCGCAGATACGCAGTATTTT. Translation gives CASSFGQPGADTQYF.

This clonotype was recorded a few times. This sequence joins TRBV9 and TRBJ1-6, with D perhaps TRBD1 (6 bases). The CDR3 covers 15 residues. Looked up from germline, CDR1 is SGDLS and CDR2 is YYNGEE. The germline V and J ends were trimmed by 0 bases and 7 bases, with 11 bases remaining between them. The CDR3 DNA is TGTGCCAGCAGCGTAGACGTAGGGGGGAATTCACCCCTCCACTTT. Protein: CASSVDVGGNSPLHF.

This clonotype was seen more than once but under ten times. V gene TRBV5-1 combines with J gene TRBJ2-1; the match to TRBD2 covers 7 bases. CDR1 and CDR2 from the germline V gene are SGHRS and YFSETQ. The CDR3 runs 16 residues. The J segment lost 0 bases and the V segment lost 4 bases, leaving 7 bases of the junction unmatched. DNA for the CDR3: TGCGCCAGCAGCCTCCGGGGACTAAACTCCTACAATGAGCAGTTCTTC. Its protein product is CASSLRGLNSYNEQFF. The full variable domain, its missing parts supplied by reference TRBV5-1 and TRBJ2-1, is KAGVTQTPRYLIKTRGQQVTLSCSPISGHRSVSWYQQTPGQGLQFLFEYFSETQRNKGNFPGRFSGRQFSNSRSEMNVSTLELGDSALYLCASSLRGLNSYNEQFFGPGTRLTVL.

The chain couples TRBV30 to TRBJ2-1, with 9 bases lining up with TRBD2. J was trimmed by 4 bases and V by 5 bases; bases with no gene match: 3. The CDR3 runs to 13 residues. The germline V gene has CDR1 GTSNPN and CDR2 SVGIG (reference sequence). The CDR3: CAWGTSSYNEQFF. CDR3 in DNA: TGTGCCTGGGGGACTAGCTCTTACAATGAGCAGTTCTTC.